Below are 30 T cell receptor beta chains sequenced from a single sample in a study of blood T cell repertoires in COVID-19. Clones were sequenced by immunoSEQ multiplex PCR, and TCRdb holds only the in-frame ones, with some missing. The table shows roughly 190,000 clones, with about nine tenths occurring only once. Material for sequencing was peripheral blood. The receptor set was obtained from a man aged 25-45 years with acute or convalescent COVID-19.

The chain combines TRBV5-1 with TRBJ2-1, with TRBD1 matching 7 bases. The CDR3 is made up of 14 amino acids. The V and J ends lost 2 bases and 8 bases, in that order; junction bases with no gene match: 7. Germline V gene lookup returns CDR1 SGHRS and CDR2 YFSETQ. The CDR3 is CASSFVYRGDEQFF. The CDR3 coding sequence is TGCGCCAGCAGCTTCGTGTACAGGGGCGATGAGCAGTTCTTC. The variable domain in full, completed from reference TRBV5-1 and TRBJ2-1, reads KAGVTQTPRYLIKTRGQQVTLSCSPISGHRSVSWYQQTPGQGLQFLFEYFSETQRNKGNFPGRFSGRQFSNSRSEMNVSTLELGDSALYLCASSFVYRGDEQFFGPGTRLTVL.

The CDR3 loop reads CASSPPRTGGNQPQHF. The CDR3, as DNA: TGTGCCAGCAGCCCACCGAGGACGGGGGGCAATCAGCCCCAGCATTTT. The chain uses TRBV28 and TRBJ1-5; D might be TRBD1 (5 bases). The CDR3 runs to 16 residues. Trimming shortened V by 6 bases and J by 2 bases, and 17 bases separated the two germline ends. Germline V gene lookup returns CDR1 MDHEN and CDR2 SYDVKM.

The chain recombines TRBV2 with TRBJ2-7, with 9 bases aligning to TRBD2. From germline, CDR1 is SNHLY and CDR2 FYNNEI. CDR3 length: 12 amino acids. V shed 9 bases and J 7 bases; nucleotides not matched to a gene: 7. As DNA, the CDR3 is TGTGCCAGTAGACTAGCGGCTAAAGAGCAGTACTTC. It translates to CASRLAAKEQYF.

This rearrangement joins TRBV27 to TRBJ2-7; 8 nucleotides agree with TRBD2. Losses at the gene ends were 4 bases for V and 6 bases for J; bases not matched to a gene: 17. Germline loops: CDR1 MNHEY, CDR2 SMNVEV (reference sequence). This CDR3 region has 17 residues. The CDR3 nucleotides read TGTGCCAGCAGTTCTCCGGGACTAGGAGGTTGGGGTGGCGAGCAGTACTTC. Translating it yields CASSSPGLGGWGGEQYF.

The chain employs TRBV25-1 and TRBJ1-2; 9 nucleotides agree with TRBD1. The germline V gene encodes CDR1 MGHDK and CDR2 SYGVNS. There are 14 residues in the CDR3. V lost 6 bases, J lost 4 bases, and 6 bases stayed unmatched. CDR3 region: CASSPLTGGYGYTF. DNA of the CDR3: TGTGCCAGCAGCCCCTTGACAGGGGGCTATGGCTACACCTTC.

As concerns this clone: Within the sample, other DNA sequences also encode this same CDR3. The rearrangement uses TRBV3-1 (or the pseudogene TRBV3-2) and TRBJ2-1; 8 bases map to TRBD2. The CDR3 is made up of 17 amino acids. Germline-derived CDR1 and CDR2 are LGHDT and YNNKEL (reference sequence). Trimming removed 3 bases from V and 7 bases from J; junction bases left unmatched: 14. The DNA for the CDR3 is TGTGCCAGCAGCCACTCCTTCCGGGGGGGCCGTAATAATGAGCAGTTCTTC. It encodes CASSHSFRGGRNNEQFF.

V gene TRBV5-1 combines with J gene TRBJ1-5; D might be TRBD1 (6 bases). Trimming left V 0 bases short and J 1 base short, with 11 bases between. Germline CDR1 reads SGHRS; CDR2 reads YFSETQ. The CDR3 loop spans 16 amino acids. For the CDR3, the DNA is TGCGCCAGCAGCTTGGGCGCAGGGGCCAGCAATCAGCCCCAGCATTTT. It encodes CASSLGAGASNQPQHF. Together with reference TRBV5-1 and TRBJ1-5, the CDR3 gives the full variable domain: KAGVTQTPRYLIKTRGQQVTLSCSPISGHRSVSWYQQTPGQGLQFLFEYFSETQRNKGNFPGRFSGRQFSNSRSEMNVSTLELGDSALYLCASSLGAGASNQPQHFGDGTRLSIL.

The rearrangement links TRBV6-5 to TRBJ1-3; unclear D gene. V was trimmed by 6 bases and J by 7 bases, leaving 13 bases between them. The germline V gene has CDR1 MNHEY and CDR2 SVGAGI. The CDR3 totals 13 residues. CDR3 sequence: CASSAKAGNTIYF. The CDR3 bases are TGTGCCAGCAGCGCTAAGGCGGGTAACACCATATATTTT.

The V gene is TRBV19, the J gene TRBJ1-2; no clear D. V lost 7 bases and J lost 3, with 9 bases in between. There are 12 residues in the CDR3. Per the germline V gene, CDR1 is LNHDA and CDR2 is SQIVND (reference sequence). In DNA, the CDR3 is TGTGCCAGTACCGGGTCCCACTATGGCTACACCTTC. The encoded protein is CASTGSHYGYTF.

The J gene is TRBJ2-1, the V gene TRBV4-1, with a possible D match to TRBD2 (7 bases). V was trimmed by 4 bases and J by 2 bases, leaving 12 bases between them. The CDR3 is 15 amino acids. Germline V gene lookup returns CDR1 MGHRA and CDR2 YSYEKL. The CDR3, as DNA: TGCGCCAGCAGCCTAGGGGGGGGGCCCTACAATGAGCAGTTCTTC. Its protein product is CASSLGGGPYNEQFF.

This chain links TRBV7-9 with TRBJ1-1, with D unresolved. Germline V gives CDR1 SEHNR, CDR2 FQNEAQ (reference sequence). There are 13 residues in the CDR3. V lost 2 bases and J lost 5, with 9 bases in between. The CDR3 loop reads CASSLPDGTEAFF. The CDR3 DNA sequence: TGTGCCAGCAGCTTACCCGACGGGACTGAAGCTTTCTTT. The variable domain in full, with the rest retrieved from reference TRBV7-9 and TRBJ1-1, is DTGVSQNPRHKITKRGQNVTFRCDPISEHNRLYWYRQTLGQGPEFLTYFQNEAQLEKSRLLSDRFSAERPKGSFSTLEIQRTEQGDSAMYLCASSLPDGTEAFFGQGTRLTVV.

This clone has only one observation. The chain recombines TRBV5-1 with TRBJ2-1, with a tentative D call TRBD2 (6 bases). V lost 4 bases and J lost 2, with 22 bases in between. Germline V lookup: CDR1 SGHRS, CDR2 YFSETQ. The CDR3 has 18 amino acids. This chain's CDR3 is CASSTPKYGGLTYNEQFF. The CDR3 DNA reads TGCGCCAGCAGCACGCCTAAATACGGGGGTCTTACCTACAATGAGCAGTTCTTC. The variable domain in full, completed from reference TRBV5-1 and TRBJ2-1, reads KAGVTQTPRYLIKTRGQQVTLSCSPISGHRSVSWYQQTPGQGLQFLFEYFSETQRNKGNFPGRFSGRQFSNSRSEMNVSTLELGDSALYLCASSTPKYGGLTYNEQFFGPGTRLTVL.

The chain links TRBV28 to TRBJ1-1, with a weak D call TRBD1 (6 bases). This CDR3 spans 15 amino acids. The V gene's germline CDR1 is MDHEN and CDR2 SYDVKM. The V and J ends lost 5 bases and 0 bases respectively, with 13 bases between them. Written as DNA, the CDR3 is TGTGCCAGCAGTACTCAGGGGAACATGAACACTGAAGCTTTCTTT. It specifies CASSTQGNMNTEAFF. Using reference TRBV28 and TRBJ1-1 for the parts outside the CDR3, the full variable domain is DVKVTQSSRYLVKRTGEKVFLECVQDMDHENMFWYRQDPGLGLRLIYFSYDVKMKEKGDIPEGYSVSREKKERFSLILESASTNQTSMYLCASSTQGNMNTEAFFGQGTRLTVV.

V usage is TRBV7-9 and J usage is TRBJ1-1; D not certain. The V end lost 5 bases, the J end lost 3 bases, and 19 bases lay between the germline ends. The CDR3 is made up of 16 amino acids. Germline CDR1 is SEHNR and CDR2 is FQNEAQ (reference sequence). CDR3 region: CASSPRASYKHTEAFF. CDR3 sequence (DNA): TGTGCCAGCAGCCCCCGTGCAAGTTATAAGCACACTGAAGCTTTCTTT.

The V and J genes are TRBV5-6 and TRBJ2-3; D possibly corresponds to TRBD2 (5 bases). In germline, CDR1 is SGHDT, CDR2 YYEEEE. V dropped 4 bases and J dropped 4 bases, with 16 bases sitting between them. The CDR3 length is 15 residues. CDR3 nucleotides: TGTGCCAGCAGCCGAGGGCCTGGCTTCTCAGATACGCAGTATTTT. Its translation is CASSRGPGFSDTQYF.

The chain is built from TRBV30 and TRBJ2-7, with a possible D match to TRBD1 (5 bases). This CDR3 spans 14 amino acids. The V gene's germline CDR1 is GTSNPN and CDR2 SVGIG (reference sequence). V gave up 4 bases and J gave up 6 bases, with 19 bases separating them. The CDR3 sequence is CAWTNTRDSFEQYF. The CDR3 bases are TGTGCCTGGACTAATACGAGAGACAGTTTCGAGCAGTACTTC.

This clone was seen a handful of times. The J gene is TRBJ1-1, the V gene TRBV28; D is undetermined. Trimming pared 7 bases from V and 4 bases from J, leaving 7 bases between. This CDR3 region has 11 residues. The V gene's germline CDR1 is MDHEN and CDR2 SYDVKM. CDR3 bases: TGTGCCAGCACCCGCGTCACTGAAGCTTTCTTT. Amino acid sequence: CASTRVTEAFF.

The CDR3 DNA follows: TGCAGCGTTGTTGTGGACAGGGGATTCCATCAGCCCCAGCATTTT. Its translation: CSVVVDRGFHQPQHF. This rearrangement joins TRBV29-1 to TRBJ1-5; 9 bases are a match to TRBD1. There are 15 residues in the CDR3. V lost 4 bases to trimming and J lost 5 bases; unmatched junction nucleotides: 9. The germline V gene encodes CDR1 SQVTM and CDR2 ANQGSEA.

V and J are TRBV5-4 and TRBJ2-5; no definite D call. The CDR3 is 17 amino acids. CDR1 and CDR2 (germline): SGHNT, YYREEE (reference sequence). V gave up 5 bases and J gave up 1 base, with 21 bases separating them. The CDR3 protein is CASRDPWAGPFQETQYF. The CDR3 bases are TGTGCCAGCAGAGATCCATGGGCAGGCCCATTCCAAGAGACCCAGTACTTC.

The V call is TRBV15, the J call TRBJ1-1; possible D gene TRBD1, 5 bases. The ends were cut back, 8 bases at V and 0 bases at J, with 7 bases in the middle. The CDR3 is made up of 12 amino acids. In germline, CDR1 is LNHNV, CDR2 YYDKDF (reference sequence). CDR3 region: CATAGMNTEAFF. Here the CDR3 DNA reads TGTGCCACCGCAGGGATGAACACTGAAGCTTTCTTT.

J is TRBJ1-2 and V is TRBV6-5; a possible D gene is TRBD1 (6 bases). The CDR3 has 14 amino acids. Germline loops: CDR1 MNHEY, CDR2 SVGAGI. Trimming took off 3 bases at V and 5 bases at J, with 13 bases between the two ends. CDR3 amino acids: CASSYGRGRYGYTF. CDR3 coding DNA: TGTGCCAGCAGTTATGGCAGGGGAAGATATGGCTACACCTTC.

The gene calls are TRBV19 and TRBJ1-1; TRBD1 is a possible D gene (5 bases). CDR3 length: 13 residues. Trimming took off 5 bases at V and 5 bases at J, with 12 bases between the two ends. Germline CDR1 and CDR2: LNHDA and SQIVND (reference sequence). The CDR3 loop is CASSWQGNTEAFF. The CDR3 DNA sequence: TGTGCCAGTAGTTGGCAGGGAAATACTGAAGCTTTCTTT.

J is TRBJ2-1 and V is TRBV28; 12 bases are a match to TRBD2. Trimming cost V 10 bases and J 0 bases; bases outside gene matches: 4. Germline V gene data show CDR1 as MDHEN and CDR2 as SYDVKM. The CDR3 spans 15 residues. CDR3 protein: CATLAGGSSYNEQFF. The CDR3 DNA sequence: TGTGCCACCCTAGCGGGGGGGAGCTCCTACAATGAGCAGTTCTTC. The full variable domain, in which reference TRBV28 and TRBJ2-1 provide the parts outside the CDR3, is DVKVTQSSRYLVKRTGEKVFLECVQDMDHENMFWYRQDPGLGLRLIYFSYDVKMKEKGDIPEGYSVSREKKERFSLILESASTNQTSMYLCATLAGGSSYNEQFFGPGTRLTVL.

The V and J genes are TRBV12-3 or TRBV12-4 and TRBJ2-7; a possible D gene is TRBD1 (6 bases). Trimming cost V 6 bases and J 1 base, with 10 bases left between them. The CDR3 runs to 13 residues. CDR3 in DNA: TGTGCCAGCAGCAAGGACAGATCCTACGAGCAGTACTTC. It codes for CASSKDRSYEQYF.

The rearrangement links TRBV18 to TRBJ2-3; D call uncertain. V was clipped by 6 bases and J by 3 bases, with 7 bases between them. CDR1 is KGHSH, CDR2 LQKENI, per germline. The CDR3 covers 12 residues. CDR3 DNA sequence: TGTGCCAGCTCGCCTGAGACAGATACGCAGTATTTT. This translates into CASSPETDTQYF.

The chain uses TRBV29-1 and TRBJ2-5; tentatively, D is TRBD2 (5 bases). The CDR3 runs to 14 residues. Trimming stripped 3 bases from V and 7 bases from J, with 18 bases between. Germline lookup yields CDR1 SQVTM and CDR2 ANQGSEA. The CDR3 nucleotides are TGCAGCGTTGACCCGATGAGGCCAGAGGGGACCCAGTACTTC. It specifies CSVDPMRPEGTQYF.

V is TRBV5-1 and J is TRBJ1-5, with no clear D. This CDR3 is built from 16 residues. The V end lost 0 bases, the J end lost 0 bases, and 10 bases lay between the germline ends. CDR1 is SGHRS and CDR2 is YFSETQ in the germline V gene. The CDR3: CASSLGIGDSNQPQHF. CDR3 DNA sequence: TGCGCCAGCAGCTTGGGTATAGGAGATAGCAATCAGCCCCAGCATTTT.

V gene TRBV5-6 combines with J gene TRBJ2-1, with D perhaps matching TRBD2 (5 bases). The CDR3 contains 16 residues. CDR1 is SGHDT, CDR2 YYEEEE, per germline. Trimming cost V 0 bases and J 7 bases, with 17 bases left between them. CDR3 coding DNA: TGTGCCAGCAGCTTGGTTTCGCGGGCCCTAATGAATGAGCAGTTCTTC. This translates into CASSLVSRALMNEQFF.

The CDR3 is CASRQRDTITDTQYF. The CDR3 region has the DNA TGCGCCAGTCGACAGCGGGATACTATCACAGATACGCAGTATTTT. This sequence joins TRBV5-1 and TRBJ2-3, with TRBD2 matching 7 bases. From germline, CDR1 is SGHRS and CDR2 YFSETQ. This CDR3 is built from 15 residues. With V trimmed by 8 bases and J by 2 bases, 11 bases remained unmatched.

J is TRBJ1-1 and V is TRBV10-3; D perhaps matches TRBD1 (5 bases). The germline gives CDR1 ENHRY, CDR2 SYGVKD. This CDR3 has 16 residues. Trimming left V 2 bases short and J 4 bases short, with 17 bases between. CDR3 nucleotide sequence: TGTGCCATCAGTGAGCCAGGACACCCTTGGACCACTGAAGCTTTCTTT. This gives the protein CAISEPGHPWTTEAFF.